The present entry profiles one T cell receptor (beta chain) with its context. This specimen comes from a study of blood T cell repertoires in COVID-19. The overall study: Acute-phase and convalescent COVID-19 samples originated in the United States, Italy and Spain.

Repertoires were generated with immunoSEQ multiplex PCR, while TCRdb's copy carries only in-frame clones and drops some. This sample has roughly 80,000 clones; 60% to 85% occur once, and the top ten carry around 9.5%. Sample: peripheral blood. This TCR came from a human donor in a cohort sampled during active COVID-19.

CDR3 sequence reads: CASSAKSTGEKNIQYF. The CDR3 DNA is TGTGCCAGTAGTGCGAAGTCAACAGGGGAGAAAAACATTCAGTACTTC. This sequence joins TRBV19 and TRBJ2-4; TRBD1 agrees at 7 bases. The J segment lost 4 bases and the V segment lost 5 bases, leaving 11 bases of the junction unmatched. CDR1 and CDR2 from the germline V gene are LNHDA and SQIVND (reference sequence). This CDR3 spans 16 amino acids.